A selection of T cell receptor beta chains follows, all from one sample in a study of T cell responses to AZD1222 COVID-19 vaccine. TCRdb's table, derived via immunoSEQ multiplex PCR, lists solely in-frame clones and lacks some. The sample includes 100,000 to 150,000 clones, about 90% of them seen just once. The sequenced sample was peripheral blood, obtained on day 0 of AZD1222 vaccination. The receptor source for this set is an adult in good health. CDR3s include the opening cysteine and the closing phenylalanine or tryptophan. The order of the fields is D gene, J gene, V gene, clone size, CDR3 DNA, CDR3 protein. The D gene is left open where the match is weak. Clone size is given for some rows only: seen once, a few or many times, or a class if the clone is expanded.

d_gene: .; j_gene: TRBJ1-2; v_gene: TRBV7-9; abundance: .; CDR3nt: TGTGCCAGCAGGCCCGGGACGAACTATGGCTACACCTTC; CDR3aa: CASRPGTNYGYTF
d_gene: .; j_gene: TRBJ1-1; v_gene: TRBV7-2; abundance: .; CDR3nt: TGTGCCAGCAGCTTAATCCAGGGTGAGGCTGAAGCTTTCTTT; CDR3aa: CASSLIQGEAEAFF
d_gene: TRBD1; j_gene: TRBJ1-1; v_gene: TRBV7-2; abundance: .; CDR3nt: TGTGCCAGCAGCCCACAGGGGGCTTTGAGGAACACTGAAGCTTTCTTT; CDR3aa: CASSPQGALRNTEAFF
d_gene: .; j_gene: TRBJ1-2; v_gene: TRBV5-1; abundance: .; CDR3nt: TGCGCCAGCAGCTTGGGCGGACAGATCTATGGCTACACCTTC; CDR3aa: CASSLGGQIYGYTF
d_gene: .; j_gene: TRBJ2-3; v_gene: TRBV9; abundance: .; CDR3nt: TGTGCCAGCAGCGTAGATTCCGGGGCCCCAGATACGCAGTATTTT; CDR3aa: CASSVDSGAPDTQYF
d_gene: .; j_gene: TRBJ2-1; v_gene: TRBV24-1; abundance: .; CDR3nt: TGTGCCACCAGTGACGAACTAGGCAATGAGCAGTTCTTC; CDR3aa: CATSDELGNEQFF
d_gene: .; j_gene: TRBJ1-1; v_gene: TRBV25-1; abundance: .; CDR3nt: TGTGCCAGCAGAGGGAGGACTGAAGCTTTCTTT; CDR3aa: CASRGRTEAFF
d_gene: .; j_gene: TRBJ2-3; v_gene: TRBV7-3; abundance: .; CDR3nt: TGTGCCAGCAGCTTAAATAGCGAGGGTGGTTGGAACACAGATACGCAGTATTTT; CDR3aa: CASSLNSEGGWNTDTQYF
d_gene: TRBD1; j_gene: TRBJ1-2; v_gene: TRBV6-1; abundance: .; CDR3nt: TGTGCCAGCAGTGAAGGGGGACAGGGAGAGAGCTACACCTTC; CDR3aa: CASSEGGQGESYTF
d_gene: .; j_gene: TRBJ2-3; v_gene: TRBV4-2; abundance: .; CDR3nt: TGTGCCAGCAGCCCGGGTAGCACAGATACGCAGTATTTT; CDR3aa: CASSPGSTDTQYF
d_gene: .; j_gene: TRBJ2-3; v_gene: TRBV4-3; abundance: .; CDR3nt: TGCGCCAGCAGCAGGAGGAGTTTCACAGATACGCAGTATTTT; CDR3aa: CASSRRSFTDTQYF
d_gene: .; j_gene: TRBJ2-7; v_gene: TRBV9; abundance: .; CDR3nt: TGTGCCAGCAGCTCCGGACCCGGGGCCTACGAGCAGTACTTC; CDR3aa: CASSSGPGAYEQYF
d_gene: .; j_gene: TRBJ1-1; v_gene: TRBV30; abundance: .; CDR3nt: TGTGCCTGGACCACTTCTGGGGGGAACACTGAAGCTTTCTTT; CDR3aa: CAWTTSGGNTEAFF
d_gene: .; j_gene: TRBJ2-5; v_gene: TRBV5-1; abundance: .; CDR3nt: TGCGCCAGCAGCCTGAGATTCGAGACCCAGTACTTC; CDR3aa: CASSLRFETQYF
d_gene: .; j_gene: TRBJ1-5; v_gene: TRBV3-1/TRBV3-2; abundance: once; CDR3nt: TGTGCCAGCAGCCAGGGGGGGTCTCCGAGCAATCAGCCCCAGCATTTT; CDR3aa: CASSQGGSPSNQPQHF
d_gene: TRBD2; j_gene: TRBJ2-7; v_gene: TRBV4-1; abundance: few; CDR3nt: TGCGCCAGCAGCCTCGAACGACTAGCGGGGCCCTACGAGCAGTACTTC; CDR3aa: CASSLERLAGPYEQYF
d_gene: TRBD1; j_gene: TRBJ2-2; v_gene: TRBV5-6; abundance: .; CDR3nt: TGTGCCAGCAGCCGGGACAGGGTTTTCGGGGAGCTGTTTTTT; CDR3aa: CASSRDRVFGELFF
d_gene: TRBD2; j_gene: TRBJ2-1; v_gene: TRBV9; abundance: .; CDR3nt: TGTGCCAGCAGTGGACTAGAGGAGCAGTTCTTC; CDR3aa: CASSGLEEQFF
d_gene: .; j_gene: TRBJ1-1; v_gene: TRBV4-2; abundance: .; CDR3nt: TGTGCCAGCAGCCAAGATCCCTCGGGTCTGGGGGCCTCTGAAGCTTTCTTT; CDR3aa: CASSQDPSGLGASEAFF
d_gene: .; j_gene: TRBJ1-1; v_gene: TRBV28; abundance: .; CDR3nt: TGTGCCAGCAAAGACCTAGCGAACACTGAAGCTTTCTTT; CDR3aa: CASKDLANTEAFF
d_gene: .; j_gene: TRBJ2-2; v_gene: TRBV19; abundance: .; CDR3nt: TGTGCCAGTACTGCACCTGGGCGGGGGCCGGTCGGGGAGCTGTTTTTT; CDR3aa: CASTAPGRGPVGELFF
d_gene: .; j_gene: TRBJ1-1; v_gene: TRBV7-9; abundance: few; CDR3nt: TGTGCCAGCAGCTTAGCGACAACTATGAACACTGAAGCTTTCTTT; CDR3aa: CASSLATTMNTEAFF
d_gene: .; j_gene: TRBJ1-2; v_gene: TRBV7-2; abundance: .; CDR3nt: TGTGCCAGCAGCTTATTAACAGGGAATGCTAACTATGGCTACACCTTC; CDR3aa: CASSLLTGNANYGYTF
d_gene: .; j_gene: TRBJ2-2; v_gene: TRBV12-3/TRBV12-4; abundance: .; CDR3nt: TGTGCCAGCACGTTTAGAAGCACCGGGGAGCTGTTTTTT; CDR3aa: CASTFRSTGELFF
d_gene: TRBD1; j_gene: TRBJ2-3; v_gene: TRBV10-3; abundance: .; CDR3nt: TGTGCCATCAGTGCTACAGGGGGCACAGATACGCAGTATTTT; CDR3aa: CAISATGGTDTQYF
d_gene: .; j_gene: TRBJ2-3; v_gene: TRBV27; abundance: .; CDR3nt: TGTGCCAGCAGTTCGCAGGGAGCAGATACGCAGTATTTT; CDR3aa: CASSSQGADTQYF
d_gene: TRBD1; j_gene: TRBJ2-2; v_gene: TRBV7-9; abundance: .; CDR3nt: TGTGCCAGCAGCCAGACAGGGGTGAACACCGGGGAGCTGTTTTTT; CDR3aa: CASSQTGVNTGELFF
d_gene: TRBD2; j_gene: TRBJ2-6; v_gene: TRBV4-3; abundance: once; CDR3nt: TGCGCCAGCAGCCCCCGGGGTAGCGGGAGCGACGGGGCCAACGTCCTGACTTTC; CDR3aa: CASSPRGSGSDGANVLTF
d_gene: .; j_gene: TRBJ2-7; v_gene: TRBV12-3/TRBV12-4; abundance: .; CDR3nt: TGTGCCAGCAGTTTGGCCAATCTCGAGCAGTACTTC; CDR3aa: CASSLANLEQYF
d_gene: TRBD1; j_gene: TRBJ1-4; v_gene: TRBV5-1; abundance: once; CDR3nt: TGCGCCAGCAGTTCCCAGGGGGGTGATGAAAAACTGTTTTTT; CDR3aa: CASSSQGGDEKLFF
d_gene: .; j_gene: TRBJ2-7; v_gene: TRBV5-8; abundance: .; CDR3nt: TGTGCCAGCAGCTTGGCTTGGGGTTTAAAGAACGAGCAGTACTTC; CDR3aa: CASSLAWGLKNEQYF